The T cell receptor beta chain under discussion was sequenced for a study of blood T cell repertoires in COVID-19. Turning to the study itself: Collection of acute and convalescent COVID-19 samples took place in the United States, Italy and Spain.

A few counts support this clone. This table comes from immunoSEQ multiplex PCR, and its TCRdb copy is limited to in-frame clones, with some not included. Altogether under 100,000 clones are present, over 75% being singletons, with the ten largest covering 2% to 2.5%. V was pared by 4 bases and J by 5 bases, with 13 bases of the junction left unmatched. This CDR3 contains 17 residues. The V gene's germline CDR1 is KGHDR and CDR2 SFDVKD. J is TRBJ2-3 and V is TRBV24-1; TRBD2 agrees at 8 bases. The TCR originated in a woman in her 70s with acute or convalescent COVID-19. Sequencing input: peripheral blood. Here the CDR3 DNA reads TGTGCCACCAGTGACTCCACGGCAGCGGGGGTAATAGATACGCAGTATTTT. It codes for CATSDSTAAGVIDTQYF.